These 12 T cell receptor beta chains share one sample of origin, sequenced in a study of graft-versus-host responses after intestinal transplantation. These TCRs' antigens remain unknown. Sequencing was performed with immunoSEQ multiplex PCR; in TCRdb, only in-frame clones are kept and a portion is missing. The table has 80,000 to 85,000 clones, about nine tenths seen once; the top ten hold 0.09% to 0.1%. The source material was unstimulated CD4+ T cells sorted from spleen or lymph node cells, sampled before intestinal transplant. Receptor source: a human donor who received an intestinal transplant.

The rearrangement joins TRBV2 to TRBJ1-3; TRBD1 might be the D (6 bases). This CDR3 region has 13 residues. Per germline, CDR1 SNHLY and CDR2 FYNNEI. Trimming removed 10 bases at V and 0 bases at J, with 10 bases between. CDR3 nucleotides: TGTGCCACCGCCAGGGGCTCTGGAAACACCATATATTTT. This encodes CATARGSGNTIYF.

The chain uses TRBV7-2 and TRBJ2-2; 11 nucleotides align to TRBD1. The CDR3 totals 16 residues. Germline loops: CDR1 SGHTA, CDR2 FQGNSA. V dropped 3 bases and J dropped 3; count of bases not matched to a gene: 3. This CDR3 is CASSFRDRGDTGELFF. CDR3 coding DNA: TGTGCCAGCAGCTTTCGGGACAGGGGGGACACCGGGGAGCTGTTTTTT.

This clone was counted a single time. J is TRBJ2-7 and V is TRBV27, with D possibly TRBD2 on 5 matching bases. The ends were cut back, 2 bases at V and 2 bases at J, with 13 bases in the middle. This CDR3 is built from 15 residues. Germline-derived CDR1 and CDR2 are MNHEY and SMNVEV (reference sequence). The CDR3 here is CASSLARGGPYEQYF. The CDR3 DNA follows: TGTGCCAGCAGTTTAGCACGCGGAGGACCCTACGAGCAGTACTTC.

This clone was seen a single time. The rearrangement uses TRBV5-1 and TRBJ1-2; D unresolved. This CDR3 comprises 15 residues. Germline values: CDR1 SGHRS, CDR2 YFSETQ. V was shortened by 0 bases and J by 4 bases, with 13 bases between the two germline ends. Here the CDR3 reads CASSLAIGLIYGYTF. In nucleotides, the CDR3 is TGCGCCAGCAGCTTGGCCATAGGACTGATCTATGGCTACACCTTC. The whole variable domain, remainder taken from reference TRBV5-1 and TRBJ1-2, is KAGVTQTPRYLIKTRGQQVTLSCSPISGHRSVSWYQQTPGQGLQFLFEYFSETQRNKGNFPGRFSGRQFSNSRSEMNVSTLELGDSALYLCASSLAIGLIYGYTFGSGTRLTVV.

The rearrangement joins TRBV7-9 to TRBJ1-2, with 8 bases matching TRBD1. V was pared by 5 bases and J by 4 bases, with 6 bases of the junction left unmatched. Germline V gene data show CDR1 as SEHNR and CDR2 as FQNEAQ (reference sequence). CDR3 size: 14 residues. The CDR3 DNA is TGTGCCAGCAGCCCCAGGGGGCAGAGCTATGGCTACACCTTC. This sequence encodes CASSPRGQSYGYTF.

V and J are TRBV27 and TRBJ2-1; TRBD2 matches 9 bases. The germline V gene encodes CDR1 MNHEY and CDR2 SMNVEV (reference sequence). V lost 5 bases and J lost 5; bases outside the gene matches: 10. CDR3 length: 16 residues. CDR3 sequence reads: CASSPPAGGYNNEQFF. The CDR3, as DNA: TGTGCCAGCAGTCCTCCAGCGGGGGGATACAACAATGAGCAGTTCTTC.

The chain links TRBV18 to TRBJ2-5; TRBD1 agrees at 7 bases. With 4 bases clipped from V and 3 bases from J, the junction kept 5 bases outside the gene matches. Germline CDR1 KGHSH, CDR2 LQKENI. CDR3 length: 14 amino acids. The CDR3 coding sequence is TGTGCCAGCTCACGGGACAGATCCGAAGAGACCCAGTACTTC. Amino acid sequence: CASSRDRSEETQYF.

The V call is TRBV10-3, the J call TRBJ2-1; 11 bases align to TRBD2. The germline V gene encodes CDR1 ENHRY and CDR2 SYGVKD. With V trimmed by 0 bases and J by 9 bases, 16 bases remained unmatched. There are 19 residues in the CDR3. In DNA form, the CDR3 reads TGTGCCATCAGTGAGTCGATTCCTGTAGCGGGGGGGCATTTTACTGAGCAGTTCTTC. Protein product: CAISESIPVAGGHFTEQFF.

The chain carries TRBV18 and TRBJ1-5, with 8 positions matching TRBD1. The germline V gene encodes CDR1 KGHSH and CDR2 LQKENI. The trim removed 6 bases at V and 7 bases at J, leaving 8 bases unmatched. The CDR3 runs 14 residues. The CDR3 sequence is CASSPGQGGQPQHF. CDR3 DNA sequence: TGTGCCAGCTCTCCCGGACAGGGTGGACAGCCCCAGCATTTT.

The V and J genes are TRBV7-2 and TRBJ2-1, with 10 nucleotides matching TRBD1. Trimming removed 5 bases from V and 9 bases from J; junction bases left unmatched: 7. This CDR3 has 14 residues. Germline CDR1 is SGHTA and CDR2 is FQGNSA. The CDR3 sequence is CASSQTGGRGEQFF. Written as DNA, the CDR3 is TGTGCCAGCAGCCAGACAGGGGGCCGTGGTGAGCAGTTCTTC.

The CDR3 nucleotides are TGTGCCAGCAGTTTATACCGTGACAGGGGGCTTCATGAAAAACTGTTTTTT. It specifies CASSLYRDRGLHEKLFF. V gene TRBV27 combines with J gene TRBJ1-4, with 10 nucleotides matching TRBD1. Germline-derived CDR1 and CDR2 are MNHEY and SMNVEV (reference sequence). The V gene end was trimmed by 1 base and the J gene end by 6 bases; junction bases not matched to a gene: 8. The CDR3 is 17 residues long.

The rearrangement links TRBV7-2 to TRBJ1-4; D is ambiguous. The ends were cut back, 4 bases at V and 0 bases at J, with 9 bases in the middle. This CDR3 has 15 amino acids. Germline CDR1 SGHTA, CDR2 FQGNSA. The CDR3 reads CASSYAGTTNEKLFF. The DNA for the CDR3 is TGTGCCAGCAGCTATGCCGGGACAACTAATGAAAAACTGTTTTTT.